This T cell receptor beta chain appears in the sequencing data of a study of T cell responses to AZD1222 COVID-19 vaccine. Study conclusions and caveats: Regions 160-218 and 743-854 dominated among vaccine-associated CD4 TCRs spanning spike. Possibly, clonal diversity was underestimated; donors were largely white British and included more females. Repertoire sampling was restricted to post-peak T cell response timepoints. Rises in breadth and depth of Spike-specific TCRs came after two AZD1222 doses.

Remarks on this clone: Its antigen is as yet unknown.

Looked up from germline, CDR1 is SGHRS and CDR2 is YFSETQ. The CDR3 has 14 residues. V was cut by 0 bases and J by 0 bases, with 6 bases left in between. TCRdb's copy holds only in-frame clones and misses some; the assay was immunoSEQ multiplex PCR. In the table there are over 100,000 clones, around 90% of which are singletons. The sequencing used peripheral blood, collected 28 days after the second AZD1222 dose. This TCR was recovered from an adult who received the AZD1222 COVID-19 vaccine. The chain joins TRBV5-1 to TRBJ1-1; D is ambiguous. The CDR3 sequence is CASSLVRMNTEAFF. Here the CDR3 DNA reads TGCGCCAGCAGCTTGGTCAGGATGAACACTGAAGCTTTCTTT. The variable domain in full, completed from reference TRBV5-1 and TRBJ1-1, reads KAGVTQTPRYLIKTRGQQVTLSCSPISGHRSVSWYQQTPGQGLQFLFEYFSETQRNKGNFPGRFSGRQFSNSRSEMNVSTLELGDSALYLCASSLVRMNTEAFFGQGTRLTVV.